These T cell receptor beta chains were read from a single sample in a study of blood T cell repertoires in COVID-19. Sequenced by immunoSEQ multiplex PCR; TCRdb stores in-frame clones only, minus some. The sample consists of about 190,000 clones, 75% to 90% of them appearing once. The material sequenced was peripheral blood. The receptors shown here come from a man aged 40-50 years with acute or convalescent COVID-19. Both conserved end residues are part of each CDR3. A D gene is named only where the DNA matches it firmly. Rows may omit the clone size; those that give it use once, few, many or a size class.

>TRBV5-4|.|TRBJ2-2|TRBD1
CASSLEGQGASNTGELFF
TGTGCCAGCAGCTTGGAGGGACAGGGGGCTTCGAACACCGGGGAGCTGTTTTTT
>TRBV19|few|TRBJ1-5|.
CASSISGGPNQPQHF
TGTGCCAGTAGTATTAGTGGGGGCCCCAATCAGCCCCAGCATTTT
>TRBV18|.|TRBJ1-5|.
CASSRGVTGNSNQPQHF
TGTGCCAGCTCACGCGGAGTGACGGGAAATAGCAATCAGCCCCAGCATTTT
>TRBV4-1|.|TRBJ2-1|TRBD2
CASSVPGLVKDEQFF
TGCGCCAGCAGCGTACCGGGACTAGTAAAGGATGAGCAGTTCTTC
>TRBV5-4|.|TRBJ1-1|TRBD1
CASSPVTGEDTEAFF
TGTGCCAGCAGCCCCGTTACAGGGGAGGACACTGAAGCTTTCTTT
>TRBV6-5|once|TRBJ2-2|TRBD1
CASSYTGGTGELFF
TGTGCCAGCAGTTACACAGGGGGCACCGGGGAGCTGTTTTTT
>TRBV5-4|.|TRBJ2-2|TRBD2
CAVPPERGTGELFF
TGTGCCGTCCCCCCGGAGCGGGGCACCGGGGAGCTGTTTTTT
>TRBV28|.|TRBJ1-3|.
CASGTRYTIYF
TGTGCCAGCGGGACACGGTACACCATATATTTT
>TRBV6-2/TRBV6-3|.|TRBJ2-6|.
CASSVHRVHSSGANVLTF
TGTGCCAGCAGTGTCCACCGGGTTCATTCCTCTGGGGCCAACGTCCTGACTTTC
>TRBV6-5|.|TRBJ1-5|.
CASREWANQPQHF
TGTGCCAGCAGAGAGTGGGCCAATCAGCCCCAGCATTTT
>TRBV28|.|TRBJ1-2|TRBD1
CASSPTGGREYTF
TGTGCCAGCAGTCCTACAGGGGGCCGGGAGTACACCTTC
>TRBV5-1|once|TRBJ2-3|.
CASSGHSTDTQYF
TGCGCCAGCTCCGGACATTCCACAGATACGCAGTATTTT
>TRBV6-1|few|TRBJ2-5|TRBD2
CASSELAGGQETQYF
TGTGCCAGCAGTGAACTAGCGGGGGGGCAAGAGACCCAGTACTTC
>TRBV19|.|TRBJ2-7|.
CATQDSYEQYF
TGTGCCACCCAGGACTCCTACGAGCAGTACTTC
>TRBV30|.|TRBJ1-5|TRBD1
CAVRQGNQPQHF
TGTGCCGTCAGACAGGGGAATCAGCCCCAGCATTTT
>TRBV6-5|.|TRBJ2-3|TRBD1
CASSPWTGFADTQYF
TGTGCCAGCAGCCCATGGACAGGGTTCGCAGATACGCAGTATTTT
>TRBV6-5|once|TRBJ1-6|.
CASSQGSGSPLHF
TGTGCCAGCAGCCAGGGTTCGGGTTCACCCCTCCACTTT
>TRBV5-1|.|TRBJ2-7|.
CASSWSLAGGGEQYF
TGCGCCAGCAGCTGGAGTTTGGCAGGGGGAGGCGAGCAGTACTTC
>TRBV6-5|.|TRBJ2-7|.
CATRSATEAYEQYF
TGTGCCACGCGTTCCGCTACGGAGGCCTACGAGCAGTACTTC
>TRBV11-2|.|TRBJ1-4|.
CASTQRRVGNGGTLFF
TGTGCCAGCACCCAACGGAGGGTCGGTAATGGGGGAACGCTGTTTTTT
>TRBV25-1|.|TRBJ2-5|.
CASSESGRKETQYF
TGTGCCAGCAGTGAATCAGGGCGGAAAGAGACCCAGTACTTC
>TRBV10-3|.|TRBJ2-7|TRBD1
CAISDLWDRSGYEQYF
TGTGCCATCAGTGACCTCTGGGACAGGAGCGGGTACGAGCAGTACTTC
>TRBV9|.|TRBJ1-2|TRBD1
CASSPRRGTDDYGYTF
TGTGCCAGCAGCCCCCGGAGGGGGACAGACGACTATGGCTACACCTTC
>TRBV6-6|.|TRBJ1-2|TRBD1
CASSSGTGSGSYTF
TGTGCCAGCAGTTCCGGGACAGGGTCCGGGAGCTACACCTTC
>TRBV29-1|.|TRBJ1-2|.
CSVEARPRGYTF
TGCAGCGTTGAAGCCAGGCCCCGAGGCTACACCTTC
>TRBV12-3/TRBV12-4|.|TRBJ1-6|.
CASSFNMNSPLHF
TGTGCCAGCAGTTTTAACATGAATTCACCCCTCCACTTT
>TRBV18|.|TRBJ2-7|.
CASSPLEAFEQYF
TGTGCCAGCTCCCCACTAGAGGCCTTTGAGCAGTACTTC
>TRBV6-2/TRBV6-3|.|TRBJ1-1|.
CASSYEPTNTEAFF
TGTGCCAGCAGTTACGAGCCTACGAACACTGAAGCTTTCTTT
>TRBV5-1|few|TRBJ1-1|.
CASSLKLDTEAFF
TGCGCCAGCAGCTTGAAGTTAGACACTGAAGCTTTCTTT
>TRBV7-6|.|TRBJ2-2|TRBD1
CASSLMTGGNTGELFF
TGTGCCAGCAGCTTAATGACAGGGGGCAACACCGGGGAGCTGTTTTTT
>TRBV7-3|.|TRBJ2-1|TRBD2
CASSPLSGTNNEQFF
TGTGCCAGCAGCCCTCTCTCCGGGACTAACAATGAGCAGTTCTTC
>TRBV7-9|.|TRBJ2-4|TRBD1
CASSLGTGGTKNIQYF
TGTGCCAGCAGCTTAGGGACAGGGGGAACCAAAAACATTCAGTACTTC
>TRBV7-6|.|TRBJ1-1|TRBD1
CASSSAQGVGAFF
TGTGCCAGCAGCTCCGCACAGGGGGTGGGAGCTTTCTTT
>TRBV27|.|TRBJ1-2|TRBD1
CASGMRQGAGGYTF
TGTGCCAGCGGAATGCGTCAGGGGGCGGGGGGCTACACCTTC
>TRBV4-2|.|TRBJ1-1|.
CASSQERLAGEAFF
TGTGCCAGCAGCCAAGAGAGGTTAGCCGGTGAAGCTTTCTTT
>TRBV5-1|.|TRBJ2-1|TRBD1
CASSLETGINEQFF
TGCGCCAGCAGCTTAGAGACAGGGATCAATGAGCAGTTCTTC
>TRBV5-1|.|TRBJ2-2|.
CASSPPGQSNTGELFF
TGCGCCAGCAGCCCGCCCGGACAGTCGAACACCGGGGAGCTGTTTTTT